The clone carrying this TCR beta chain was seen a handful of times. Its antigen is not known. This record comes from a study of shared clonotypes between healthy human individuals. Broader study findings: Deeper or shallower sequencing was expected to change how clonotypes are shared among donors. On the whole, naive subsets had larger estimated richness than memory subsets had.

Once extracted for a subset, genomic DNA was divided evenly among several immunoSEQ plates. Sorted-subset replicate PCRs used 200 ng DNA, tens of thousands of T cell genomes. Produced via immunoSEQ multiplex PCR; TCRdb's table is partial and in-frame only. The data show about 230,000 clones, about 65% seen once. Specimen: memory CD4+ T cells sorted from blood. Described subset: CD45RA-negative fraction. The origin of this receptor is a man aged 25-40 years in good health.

The CDR3 region has the DNA TGCGCCAGCAGCCTAACCGTGGGACTAAATGAGCAGTTCTTC. Amino acids: CASSLTVGLNEQFF. This rearrangement joins TRBV5-1 to TRBJ2-1, with TRBD2 matching over 7 bases. The CDR3 is made up of 14 amino acids. CDR1 SGHRS and CDR2 YFSETQ come from the germline V gene. V lost 4 bases, J lost 7 bases, and 8 bases stayed unmatched.